Described below is a single T cell receptor (beta chain) sequence and its context. Seattle researchers signed up patients amid active infection and tracked them longitudinally. These data originate in a study of blood T cell repertoires in COVID-19. The CDR3 is made up of 13 amino acids. The V end lost 5 bases, the J end lost 3 bases, and 10 bases lay between the germline ends. Germline CDR1 SGHTA, CDR2 FQGTGA. The data were produced by immunoSEQ multiplex PCR, yet TCRdb's version contains in-frame clones alone and is incomplete. The repertoire holds hundreds of thousands of clones, with approximately 88% as singletons.

The chain employs TRBV7-3 and TRBJ1-1; D uncertain. The sample taken for sequencing was peripheral blood. This TCR derives from a woman aged 70-85 years with COVID-19, enrolled during active disease. CDR3 bases: TGTGCCAGCAGCGCACAGTTTCACACTGAAGCTTTCTTT. Encoded protein: CASSAQFHTEAFF.